Sequencing of this TCR beta chain was carried out in a study of control samples from healthy donors and cancer patients. This table comes from immunoSEQ multiplex PCR, and its TCRdb copy is limited to in-frame clones, with some not included. The sample has around 120,000 clones, around 87% seen once. Per the germline V gene, CDR1 is SGHDT and CDR2 is YYEEEE. The CDR3 has 16 residues. Trimming took off 0 bases at V and 5 bases at J, with 17 bases between the two ends. The specimen sequenced was PBMCs. The receptor comes from a woman aged 50 to 65 with colorectal cancer. The chain links TRBV5-6 to TRBJ1-1; D is perhaps TRBD1 (6 bases). The CDR3 DNA follows: TGTGCCAGCAGCTTGGCGGGCGGGGGCAGGGAGACTGAAGCTTTCTTT. This codes for CASSLAGGGRETEAFF.